This T cell receptor beta chain was sequenced in a study of prognosis after radiotherapy for stage I lung cancer. Study information: Enrolled patients (around 14 men, 6 women) had a median age of about 74 years and an age range of roughly 50 to 84 years. Among several patients the tumors were squamous cell carcinoma, and among 11 to 12 they were adenocarcinoma. The radiotherapy was SBRT split into 3 to 5 fractions, giving a biologically effective dose of at least 100 Gy. Study-wide results and caveats: Patients' TRBV and TRBJ gene usage reportedly differed by presence or absence of metastases.

CDR3 length: 14 amino acids. Germline V gives CDR1 SEHNR, CDR2 FQNEAQ (reference sequence). Trimming left V 2 bases short and J 4 bases short, with 11 bases between. Of note for this clonotype: What it binds is not known.

By two-round multiplex PCR, the TCR beta CDR3 was amplified from genomic DNA. Initially, in first-round PCR, primers specific to each TRBV and TRBJ gene were used. TCRdb reprocessed the multiplex PCR reads via MiXCR and lists one record per CDR3 protein. The sample lists approximately 18,000 distinct CDR3 sequences, roughly half occurring once. The sample was PBMCs, taken before or after stereotactic body radiation therapy (not recorded which). The rearrangement joins TRBV7-9 to TRBJ1-2; tentative D call: TRBD1 (5 bases). The clonotype comes from a donor over 45 with non-small cell lung cancer. The CDR3 DNA sequence: TGTGCCAGCAGCTTATCGGACATCACCTATGGCTACACCTTC. Translation: CASSLSDITYGYTF.